The next 9 T cell receptor beta chains were all read from a single sample in a study of spatial heterogeneity in lung cancer. MiXCR, run by TCRdb on the 5' RACE reads, gives a single entry per CDR3 protein. This sample yields 39,000 or so distinct CDR3 sequences, of which 3% to 3.5% are seen a single time; about 37% belongs to the top ten. The time point denotes: sample taken at primary tumor resection. Sequencing was performed on normal lung tissue next to the tumor, taken at surgery. The receptors come from a male donor with early-stage non-small cell lung cancer.

This clonotype was seen repeatedly, ten times or more. The rearrangement links TRBV3-1 to TRBJ1-4; no reliable D call. Germline CDR1 is LGHDT and CDR2 is YNNKEL (reference sequence). V was cut by 0 bases and J by 8 bases, with 4 bases left in between. The CDR3 contains 12 residues. Written as DNA, the CDR3 is TGTGCCAGCAGCCAAGATATAGAAAAACTGTTTTTT. This sequence encodes CASSQDIEKLFF.

This clonotype appeared many times. The rearrangement links TRBV12-3 or TRBV12-4 to TRBJ1-1; TRBD1 matches at 9 bases. Trimming cost V 1 base and J 4 bases; bases outside gene matches: 7. The CDR3 has 16 amino acids. CDR3 nucleotides: TGTGCCAGCAGTTTAGACAGGGGGCTAGGTAGCACTGAAGCTTTCTTT. Encoded protein: CASSLDRGLGSTEAFF.

This clonotype was counted ten times or more. This sequence joins TRBV10-3 and TRBJ2-1; D not resolved. Germline CDR1 reads ENHRY; CDR2 reads SYGVKD. The CDR3 extends over 15 amino acids. V lost 0 bases, J lost 8 bases, and 14 bases lay in between. The CDR3 loop is CAISESRGSPDEQFF. CDR3 in DNA: TGTGCCATCAGTGAGTCGCGCGGCAGTCCCGATGAGCAGTTCTTC.

This clonotype was seen ten or more times. V gene TRBV6-6 combines with J gene TRBJ2-1; 13 nucleotides align to TRBD2. Germline V gene sequence: CDR1 MNHNY, CDR2 SVGAGI (reference sequence). The trim removed 8 bases at V and 6 bases at J, leaving 1 base unmatched. The CDR3 extends over 13 amino acids. The CDR3 bases are TGTGCCAGCCGACTAGCGGGGGGCAATGAGCAGTTCTTC. Translation gives CASRLAGGNEQFF.

In its sample, this clonotype was seen many times. V gene TRBV6-5 combines with J gene TRBJ2-5, with D unresolved. Trimming pared 0 bases from V and 6 bases from J, leaving 8 bases between. CDR3 length: 13 amino acids. CDR1 is MNHEY and CDR2 is SVGAGI in the germline V gene. The CDR3 nucleotides are TGTGCCAGCAGTTACTCGATGGGGAAGACCCAGTACTTC. Translating it yields CASSYSMGKTQYF.

The sample holds many counts of this clonotype. The chain employs TRBV7-2 and TRBJ1-5; the D is unclear. The CDR3 length is 15 residues. Germline V lookup: CDR1 SGHTA, CDR2 FQGNSA. Trimming stripped 0 bases from V and 3 bases from J, with 9 bases between. CDR3 coding DNA: TGTGCCAGCAGCTTAGCCCCTGGGGACAATCAGCCCCAGCATTTT. This gives the protein CASSLAPGDNQPQHF.

This clonotype appeared many times. Sequence at one end of the junction differs from germline and may be a read error. The chain employs TRBV6-1 and TRBJ1-5; D gene ambiguous. The CDR3 length is 13 residues. Germline assignment: CDR1 MNHNS and CDR2 SASEGT. The CDR3 protein is CASRTASNQPQHF. CDR3 in DNA: TGTGCCAGCAGAACGGCTTCCAATCAACCCCAGCATTTT.

The V call is TRBV20-1, the J call TRBJ1-2; D call uncertain. The ends were cut back, 5 bases at V and 3 bases at J, with 13 bases in the middle. The CDR3 length is 13 residues. The germline CDR1 and CDR2 sequences are DFQATT and SNEGSKA (reference sequence). The CDR3 DNA follows: TGCAGTGCTCCCCACCCGGTTGACTATGGCTACACCTTC. As protein: CSAPHPVDYGYTF.

This clonotype was recorded at least ten times. The V gene is TRBV7-2, the J gene TRBJ2-5; TRBD1 or TRBD2 may be the D gene (5 bases each). Deletions cut 2 bases from V and 5 bases from J, with 12 bases between. The germline CDR1 and CDR2 sequences are SGHTA and FQGNSA. This CDR3 comprises 14 residues. The CDR3 DNA reads as TGTGCCAGCAGCTTACGGGACGGGGCGGAGACCCAGTACTTC. It translates to CASSLRDGAETQYF.